This is a list of T cell receptor beta chains from one sample in a study of blood T cell repertoires in COVID-19. Using immunoSEQ multiplex PCR, the repertoire was profiled, and TCRdb retains in-frame clones only, with some absent. This table has roughly 430,000 clones, around nine tenths appearing once. Sequenced: PBMCs or T cells enriched from blood (not recorded which). The receptors originated from a woman between 18 and 30 years old who had been exposed to COVID-19. Both conserved end residues are part of each CDR3. The D gene is left open where the match is weak. A row's size may be missing; if present it is once, few, many or a size class.

j_gene | abundance | v_gene | d_gene | CDR3nt | CDR3aa
TRBJ2-3 | - | TRBV4-2 | TRBD1 | TGTGCCAGCAGCCACAGTACGGGACAGGGGGTCTCGGATACGCAGTATTTT | CASSHSTGQGVSDTQYF
TRBJ1-2 | - | TRBV19 | - | TGTGCCAGTAGTAACCCCTCGGGATACGGTGGCTACACCTTC | CASSNPSGYGGYTF
TRBJ1-4 | - | TRBV14 | TRBD1 | TGTGCCAGCAGCCAAGATCGGGACAGGTTACTATCGGGGGAAAAACTGTTTTTT | CASSQDRDRLLSGEKLFF
TRBJ1-4 | - | TRBV6-5 | - | TGTGCCAGCAGCAGTAGCCCTGACGAAAAACTGTTTTTT | CASSSSPDEKLFF
TRBJ1-2 | - | TRBV3-1/TRBV3-2 | - | TGTGCCAGCAGCCAAGATCCCTCTTCGGTAGGCTACACCTTC | CASSQDPSSVGYTF
TRBJ2-1 | - | TRBV6-5 | TRBD2 | TGTGCCAGCAGTTATGAAGCGGGAATCTCCTACAATGAGCAGTTCTTC | CASSYEAGISYNEQFF
TRBJ2-7 | many | TRBV10-1 | - | TGCGCCAGCAGTGAGTCTGGCAGGGCCTACGAGCAGTACTTC | CASSESGRAYEQYF
TRBJ2-2 | few | TRBV6-5 | TRBD2 | TGTGCCAGCAGTTACTCGACTAGCCGCACCGGGGAGCTGTTTTTT | CASSYSTSRTGELFF
TRBJ1-2 | - | TRBV3-1/TRBV3-2 | - | TGTGCCAGCAGCCAAGAGGAGGTTTATGGCTACACCTTC | CASSQEEVYGYTF
TRBJ1-2 | - | TRBV5-6 | TRBD1 | TGTGCCAGCAGCTACCCGGACAGGGCATACTATGGCTACACCTTC | CASSYPDRAYYGYTF
TRBJ2-5 | - | TRBV18 | - | TGTGCCAGCTCACCCCGACTTTTGGAAGAGACCCAGTACTTC | CASSPRLLEETQYF
TRBJ2-2 | once | TRBV10-3 | TRBD2 | TGTGCCAGCCAAAAAGGACTAGCGGGGAACACCGGGGAGCTGTTTTTT | CASQKGLAGNTGELFF
TRBJ2-7 | few | TRBV10-1 | - | TGCGCCAGCAGCCAAGCGAACGGGGGCTCCTACGAGCAGTACTTC | CASSQANGGSYEQYF
TRBJ2-2 | - | TRBV12-5 | - | TGTGCTAGTGGTCACGGGGGCGGGGAGCTGTTTTTT | CASGHGGGELFF
TRBJ2-7 | - | TRBV5-4 | TRBD1 | TGTGCCAGCAGCTTGGATGGCAGGGGGCCCTACGAGCAGTACTTC | CASSLDGRGPYEQYF
TRBJ2-4 | - | TRBV6-5 | - | TGTGCCAGCAGTCCACAGGGTTTTGGCAAAAACATTCAGTACTTC | CASSPQGFGKNIQYF
TRBJ1-2 | once | TRBV9 | - | TGTGCCAGCAGCGTAGAGGGGAACTATGGCTACACCTTC | CASSVEGNYGYTF
TRBJ1-2 | - | TRBV14 | - | TGTGCCAGCAGCCAAGGGGCAGCCGTTAACTATGGCTACACCTTC | CASSQGAAVNYGYTF
TRBJ2-7 | once | TRBV11-1 | TRBD2 | TGTGCCAGCAGCTTAGGGGCTAGCGGAGCTATCCACGAGCAGTACTTC | CASSLGASGAIHEQYF
TRBJ1-3 | - | TRBV10-1 | - | TGCGCCAGCACAAACTCTGGAAACACCATATATTTT | CASTNSGNTIYF
TRBJ1-4 | few | TRBV27 | TRBD1 | TGTGCCAGCACCACACAGGGGGCGCGCGAAAAACTGTTTTTT | CASTTQGAREKLFF
TRBJ2-5 | - | TRBV4-1 | - | TGCGCCAGCAGCCAAGAAGGGATCCCGGGACTCCAGTACTTC | CASSQEGIPGLQYF
TRBJ1-2 | - | TRBV11-2 | - | TGTGCCAGCAGCTCCCAGGTACGCGATGGCTACACCTTC | CASSSQVRDGYTF
TRBJ2-2 | - | TRBV7-2 | TRBD2 | TGTGCCAGCAGCCCCGAGATGATCGTTAGCGGGAGGGCCGGCGGGGAGCTGTTTTTT | CASSPEMIVSGRAGGELFF
TRBJ1-5 | - | TRBV12-3/TRBV12-4 | - | TGTGCCAGCAGTTTGGGACAAAATCAGCCCCAGCATTTT | CASSLGQNQPQHF
TRBJ2-1 | - | TRBV11-3 | TRBD1 | TGTGCCAGCAGCCAATTCCCGGGACAGGGGTCCTACAATGAGCAGTTCTTC | CASSQFPGQGSYNEQFF
TRBJ2-3 | - | TRBV12-3/TRBV12-4 | - | TGTGCCAGCAGTTTCCGGACAGATACGCAGTATTTT | CASSFRTDTQYF
TRBJ1-4 | - | TRBV19 | - | TGTGCCAGTAGTATGTGGGGCCAAGAAAAACTGTTTTTT | CASSMWGQEKLFF
TRBJ2-3 | - | TRBV28 | TRBD2 | TGTGCCAGCAGTTTAGGGACTAGCGGGAGAAATACGCAGTATTTT | CASSLGTSGRNTQYF
TRBJ2-1 | - | TRBV7-9 | - | TGTGCTTTTCGTCAGGGGTCGGATGAGCAGTTCTTC | CAFRQGSDEQFF
TRBJ2-3 | - | TRBV7-3 | TRBD1 | TGTGCCAGCAGCTCCGGACAGGGGAAAGATACGCAGTATTTT | CASSSGQGKDTQYF
TRBJ2-3 | - | TRBV30 | - | TGTGCCTGGAGTTCCTCCCCCGGGACAGATACGCAGTATTTT | CAWSSSPGTDTQYF
TRBJ1-2 | - | TRBV3-1/TRBV3-2 | TRBD1 | TGTGCCAGCAGCCAGTGGACAGGGGATGGCTACACCTTC | CASSQWTGDGYTF
TRBJ2-5 | - | TRBV5-5 | - | TGTGCCAGCAGCGGGGACTTCCAAGAGACCCAGTACTTC | CASSGDFQETQYF
TRBJ2-2 | - | TRBV11-2 | TRBD2 | TGTGCCAGCAGCTTAGATGGACAGCGGGGGGGTTTCGCGAACACCGGGGAGCTGTTTTTT | CASSLDGQRGGFANTGELFF
TRBJ2-1 | - | TRBV5-1 | TRBD2 | TGCGCCAGCAGCTTGCAGGCGGGAGGAGCCTACAATGAGCAGTTCTTC | CASSLQAGGAYNEQFF
TRBJ2-3 | - | TRBV24-1 | TRBD2 | TGTGCCACCAGTGACACAAGACTAGCAGGCACAGATACGCAGTATTTT | CATSDTRLAGTDTQYF
TRBJ2-7 | - | TRBV7-9 | - | TGTGCCAGCACGACATTCCACGACTACGAGCAGTACTTC | CASTTFHDYEQYF
TRBJ2-7 | - | TRBV9 | TRBD2 | TGTGCCAGCAGCGTAGAGACTAGCGGGACTTACGAGCAGTACTTC | CASSVETSGTYEQYF
TRBJ1-2 | - | TRBV12-3/TRBV12-4 | - | TGTGCCAGCAGTTTCCCAGGGTCCTATGGCTACACCTTC | CASSFPGSYGYTF
TRBJ1-3 | - | TRBV5-1 | - | TGCGCCAGCAGCTTGGAGGGGCTTGATTCTGGAAACACCATATATTTT | CASSLEGLDSGNTIYF
TRBJ1-2 | - | TRBV21-1 | - | TGTGCCAGCACCAACCTCTGGGTGGACTCCCTCTATGGCTACACCTTC | CASTNLWVDSLYGYTF
TRBJ1-2 | - | TRBV30 | - | TGTGCCTTCCACAGACCCTATGGCTACACCTTC | CAFHRPYGYTF
TRBJ2-7 | once | TRBV18 | TRBD1 | TGTGCCAGCTCCCCCTTGAGGACAGGGGTCGAGCAGTACTTC | CASSPLRTGVEQYF
TRBJ2-6 | - | TRBV3-1/TRBV3-2 | - | TGTGCCAGCAAACTCTCTGGGGCCAACGTCCTGACTTTC | CASKLSGANVLTF
TRBJ2-5 | few | TRBV11-3 | - | TGTGCCAGCAGCTTAATTAGTACGGAGACCCAGTACTTC | CASSLISTETQYF
TRBJ2-3 | - | TRBV4-3 | TRBD2 | TGCGCCAGCAGCCCCCGGACTAGCGGGGGAGCAGATACGCAGTATTTT | CASSPRTSGGADTQYF
TRBJ2-7 | - | TRBV30 | - | TGTGCCTGGAGCGGACACTACGAGCAGTACTTC | CAWSGHYEQYF
TRBJ1-2 | - | TRBV5-8 | - | TGTGCCAGCAGCTTAGGCGGAGGGGCACATGGCTACACCTTC | CASSLGGGAHGYTF